The rows below give T cell receptor beta chains drawn from one sample of a study of cytomegalovirus exposure and HLA in healthy donors. Only in-frame clones appear in the TCRdb table, and some are missing; sequencing was by immunoSEQ multiplex PCR. The sample shows roughly 100,000 clones, around 60% of them seen only once. Sequencing used PBMCs. The receptors derive from a human donor in good health. Each CDR3 is given with its conserved first and last residue. Fields, in order: D gene, J gene, V gene, clone size, CDR3 protein, CDR3 DNA. The D gene is left open where the match is weak. Size values are once, few and many counts, or a class for expanded clones, and some rows have none.

d_call: TRBD2
j_call: TRBJ2-7
v_call: TRBV11-2
clone_size: NA
cdr3_aa: CASSLAGGISEQYF
cdr3_nt: TGTGCCAGCTCACTAGCGGGCGGGATCTCCGAGCAGTACTTC

d_call: NA
j_call: TRBJ2-1
v_call: TRBV11-2
clone_size: few
cdr3_aa: CASSFDSLAGEQFF
cdr3_nt: TGTGCCAGCAGCTTCGACTCCCTAGCAGGTGAGCAGTTCTTC

d_call: NA
j_call: TRBJ2-2
v_call: TRBV27
clone_size: NA
cdr3_aa: CASTPHQRVNTGELFF
cdr3_nt: TGTGCCAGCACTCCCCACCAGCGGGTCAACACCGGGGAGCTGTTTTTT

d_call: NA
j_call: TRBJ2-1
v_call: TRBV12-1
clone_size: NA
cdr3_aa: CASSLLPPGLAKNEQFF
cdr3_nt: TGTGCCAGCTCCCTACTACCGCCGGGACTAGCGAAGAATGAGCAGTTCTTC

d_call: NA
j_call: TRBJ1-4
v_call: TRBV28
clone_size: few
cdr3_aa: CASRTRLNEKLFF
cdr3_nt: TGTGCCAGCCGGACACGGCTTAATGAAAAACTGTTTTTT

d_call: NA
j_call: TRBJ1-2
v_call: TRBV5-1
clone_size: few
cdr3_aa: CASSLDPGTRGYGYTF
cdr3_nt: TGCGCCAGCAGCTTGGATCCGGGAACTCGTGGCTATGGCTACACCTTC

d_call: TRBD2
j_call: TRBJ2-7
v_call: TRBV6-1
clone_size: few
cdr3_aa: CASSEAPSGTYEQYF
cdr3_nt: TGTGCCAGCAGTGAAGCGCCTAGCGGAACCTACGAGCAGTACTTC

d_call: TRBD1
j_call: TRBJ1-2
v_call: TRBV4-2
clone_size: few
cdr3_aa: CASSQVGTGASHGYTF
cdr3_nt: TGTGCCAGCAGCCAAGTGGGGACAGGCGCTTCTCATGGCTACACCTTC

d_call: TRBD2
j_call: TRBJ2-7
v_call: TRBV5-1
clone_size: NA
cdr3_aa: CASRLTSGTYEQYF
cdr3_nt: TGCGCCAGCAGGTTGACTAGCGGTACCTACGAGCAGTACTTC

d_call: NA
j_call: TRBJ2-7
v_call: TRBV2
clone_size: NA
cdr3_aa: CASSEGQGISYEQYF
cdr3_nt: TGTGCCAGCAGTGAAGGGCAGGGGATATCCTACGAGCAGTACTTC

d_call: TRBD1
j_call: TRBJ1-5
v_call: TRBV11-2
clone_size: once
cdr3_aa: CASSLGADRGVNQPQHF
cdr3_nt: TGTGCCAGCTCCTTAGGAGCTGACAGGGGGGTTAATCAGCCCCAGCATTTT

d_call: NA
j_call: TRBJ2-2
v_call: TRBV30
clone_size: NA
cdr3_aa: CAWSVMATGELFF
cdr3_nt: TGTGCCTGGAGTGTAATGGCCACCGGGGAGCTGTTTTTT

d_call: NA
j_call: TRBJ1-1
v_call: TRBV6-1
clone_size: NA
cdr3_aa: CASRAGQYTEAFF
cdr3_nt: TGTGCCAGCAGAGCCGGACAGTACACTGAAGCTTTCTTT

d_call: TRBD1
j_call: TRBJ1-1
v_call: TRBV5-1
clone_size: few
cdr3_aa: CASSLGGQGTEAFF
cdr3_nt: TGCGCCAGCAGCTTGGGTGGACAGGGCACTGAAGCTTTCTTT

d_call: NA
j_call: TRBJ2-5
v_call: TRBV7-9
clone_size: few
cdr3_aa: CASSLATGHAIQETQYF
cdr3_nt: TGTGCCAGCAGCTTGGCGACGGGACACGCGATACAAGAGACCCAGTACTTC

d_call: TRBD2
j_call: TRBJ2-1
v_call: TRBV6-1
clone_size: NA
cdr3_aa: CASSEFSSGSRGSYNEQFF
cdr3_nt: TGTGCCAGCAGTGAGTTCTCTAGCGGGAGCCGCGGCTCGTACAATGAGCAGTTCTTC

d_call: TRBD2
j_call: TRBJ2-1
v_call: TRBV27
clone_size: few
cdr3_aa: CASKTSGSPEQFF
cdr3_nt: TGTGCCAGCAAGACTAGCGGGAGTCCTGAGCAGTTCTTC

d_call: NA
j_call: TRBJ2-1
v_call: TRBV27
clone_size: NA
cdr3_aa: CASSFSGSSYNEQFF
cdr3_nt: TGTGCCAGCAGTTTTAGCGGAAGCTCCTACAATGAGCAGTTCTTC

d_call: TRBD1
j_call: TRBJ2-6
v_call: TRBV7-9
clone_size: many
cdr3_aa: CASSFGRGLLSGANVLTF
cdr3_nt: TGTGCCAGCAGCTTCGGCAGGGGGCTCCTCTCTGGGGCCAACGTCCTGACTTTC